These 31 T cell receptor beta chains were all obtained from the same sample, sequenced in a study of blood T cells in healthy people across ages. Combining a sample-barcoded 5' primer with a J-beta primer mix, a second PCR ran for roughly 7 to 12 cycles. TCRdb re-called the 5' RACE reads with MiXCR, one entry per CDR3 protein. This table has 1,800,000 or so distinct CDR3 sequences, roughly two fifths appearing once. The sequencing sample was made of blood. These receptor sequences come from a human donor in good health.

This clonotype has a handful of counts. The V gene is TRBV25-1, the J gene TRBJ2-1; tentative D call: TRBD1 (6 bases). The V gene's germline CDR1 is MGHDK and CDR2 SYGVNS. The CDR3 consists of 13 residues. Trimming shortened V by 2 bases and J by 6 bases, and 8 bases separated the two germline ends. The CDR3 nucleotides read TGTGCCAGCAGTGAAGGACAGTTCAATGAGCAGTTCTTC. Amino acid sequence: CASSEGQFNEQFF.

Comment on this clonotype: The junction does not match germline at one end; this may be a read error. The rearrangement uses TRBV20-1 and TRBJ1-4; 9 positions agree with TRBD1. In germline, CDR1 is DFQATT, CDR2 SNEGSKA (reference sequence). The CDR3 extends over 13 amino acids. The CDR3 protein is CSAAQGAGEKRFF. The CDR3 region has the DNA TGCAGTGCCGCACAGGGGGCTGGTGAAAAACGGTTTTTT.

The chain uses TRBV24-1 and TRBJ1-5, with D possibly being TRBD1 (6 bases). The CDR3 runs to 17 residues. From germline, CDR1 is KGHDR and CDR2 SFDVKD. Trimming cost V 4 bases and J 10 bases, with 25 bases left between them. This chain's CDR3 is CATSDRGGSNYGGPQHF. The CDR3, as DNA: TGTGCCACCAGTGACAGGGGAGGATCGAACTATGGTGGACCCCAGCATTTT.

The gene calls are TRBV29-1 and TRBJ1-2; D is possibly TRBD1 (6 bases). V gave up 8 bases and J gave up 6 bases, with 19 bases separating them. In germline, CDR1 is SQVTM, CDR2 ANQGSEA. The CDR3 consists of 13 residues. The CDR3 region is CSLQSGQSDGYTF. CDR3 sequence (DNA): TGCAGCCTCCAGTCCGGACAGAGCGATGGCTACACCTTC.

The chain has TRBV6-6 and TRBJ1-4; D gene uncertain. The V end was cut by 2 bases, the J end by 4 bases, with 11 bases between. Germline CDR1 and CDR2: MNHNY and SVGAGI (reference sequence). The CDR3 is 15 amino acids. The CDR3 nucleotides are TGTGCCAGCAGTTACAGTCCCGGGATTAATGAAAAACTGTTTTTT. This encodes CASSYSPGINEKLFF.

This clonotype was observed a handful of times. The chain combines TRBV7-8 with TRBJ2-7; 7 bases align to TRBD1. Germline CDR1 and CDR2: SGHVS and FQNEAQ. The CDR3 has 15 amino acids. V shed 1 base, J shed 4 bases, and the junction held 7 bases outside the gene matches. The CDR3 region is CASSLGQGTRYEQYF. The CDR3 DNA follows: TGTGCCAGCAGCTTAGGACAGGGTACGAGGTACGAGCAGTACTTC.

This clonotype was seen many times. V usage is TRBV3-1 and J usage is TRBJ1-1; tentatively, D is TRBD1 (6 bases). The V gene's germline CDR1 is LGHDT and CDR2 YNNKEL (reference sequence). The ends were cut back, 4 bases at V and 3 bases at J, with 9 bases in the middle. CDR3 size: 13 residues. The CDR3 coding sequence is TGTGCCAGCAGCCCTACAGGGTACACTGAAGCTTTCTTT. It codes for CASSPTGYTEAFF.

This clonotype was recorded a few times. The chain is built from TRBV20-1 and TRBJ2-7; the D is unclear. The CDR3 extends over 10 amino acids. Trimming stripped 4 bases from V and 5 bases from J, with 6 bases between. Germline lookup yields CDR1 DFQATT and CDR2 SNEGSKA (reference sequence). Here the CDR3 reads CSATDHEQYF. The CDR3 DNA follows: TGCAGTGCTACAGATCACGAGCAGTACTTC.

The rearrangement uses TRBV15 and TRBJ2-1; 8 bases are shared with TRBD2. The length of the CDR3 is 18 residues. Looked up from germline, CDR1 is LNHNV and CDR2 is YYDKDF (reference sequence). V shed 3 bases, J shed 0 bases, and the junction held 10 bases outside the gene matches. CDR3 in DNA: TGTGCCACCAGCAGGAACGTAGCGGGACCGAACTCCTACAATGAGCAGTTCTTC. It yields the protein CATSRNVAGPNSYNEQFF.

This chain joins TRBV4-1 and TRBJ2-7, with 12 bases lining up with TRBD2. Judging by the DNA end, TRBJ2-5 fits better; the J call may be wrong. Germline CDR1 and CDR2: MGHRA and YSYEKL. This CDR3 has 16 residues. The CDR3 is CASSQGGLAGLETQYF. The CDR3 nucleotides are TGCGCCAGCAGCCAAGGAGGACTAGCGGGGCTTGAGACCCAGTACTTC.

This clonotype was picked up a small number of times. The V call is TRBV7-2, the J call TRBJ2-5, with unresolved D. The CDR3 consists of 16 residues. V was clipped by 1 base and J by 0 bases, with 12 bases between them. Per germline, CDR1 SGHTA and CDR2 FQGNSA. The CDR3 region is CASSLGDRLYQETQYF. In nucleotides, the CDR3 is TGTGCCAGCAGCTTAGGTGACCGGCTGTACCAAGAGACCCAGTACTTC.

This clonotype was seen only a few times. The chain links TRBV28 to TRBJ2-1, with TRBD2 as a possible D gene (5 bases). Looked up from germline, CDR1 is MDHEN and CDR2 is SYDVKM. This CDR3 is built from 12 residues. Between the trimmed V and J ends, which lost 4 bases and 8 bases, there was a span of 9 bases. CDR3 loop: CASSYKRHEQFF. For the CDR3, the DNA is TGTGCCAGCAGTTACAAGCGGCATGAGCAGTTCTTC.

This chain connects TRBV6-2 or TRBV6-3 to TRBJ1-5; weak D call: TRBD1 (5 bases). This CDR3 spans 17 amino acids. V was pared by 7 bases and J by 0 bases, with 19 bases between. CDR1 is MNHEY, CDR2 SVGEGT, per germline. The CDR3 is CASNGHRQKSSNQPQHF. The CDR3 region has the DNA TGTGCCAGCAACGGACACCGACAAAAGAGTAGCAATCAGCCCCAGCATTTT.

This clonotype has a handful of counts. The rearrangement uses TRBV7-9 and TRBJ1-5; the D gene is possibly TRBD1 (5 bases). Deletions cut 2 bases from V and 6 bases from J, with 11 bases between. The CDR3 sequence is 14 residues long. Germline CDR1 SEHNR, CDR2 FQNEAQ (reference sequence). Here the CDR3 reads CASSLMGGGQPQHF. The DNA for the CDR3 is TGTGCCAGCAGCTTAATGGGGGGGGGTCAGCCCCAGCATTTT.

Comments on this clonotype: This CDR3 fails to terminate in the conserved phenylalanine or tryptophan, so it likely reflects a read error. The CDR3 region has the DNA TGTGCCAGCATACCGGGGGGATTTGGCTCTGAAGCTTTCGTT. This sequence encodes CASIPGGFGSEAFV. The V and J genes are TRBV12-3 or TRBV12-4 and TRBJ1-1; TRBD1 might be the D (5 bases). CDR3 size: 14 residues. The germline V and J ends were trimmed by 7 bases and 6 bases, with 18 bases remaining between them.

This clonotype was recorded at least ten times. The chain uses TRBV7-9 and TRBJ1-1; D is possibly TRBD1 (6 bases). The germline V gene encodes CDR1 SEHNR and CDR2 FQNEAQ (reference sequence). This CDR3 spans 14 amino acids. V was cut by 3 bases and J by 3 bases, with 11 bases left in between. DNA of the CDR3: TGTGCCAGCAGCTTGGCGGGGGCGGACACTGAAGCTTTCTTT. This gives the protein CASSLAGADTEAFF.

The chain joins TRBV19 to TRBJ1-5, with D perhaps matching TRBD1 (5 bases). Germline values: CDR1 LNHDA, CDR2 SQIVND (reference sequence). This CDR3 has 15 residues. The V gene lost 6 bases and the J gene lost 3 bases, with 15 bases spanning the gap. CDR3 loop: CASSIPGVSNQPQHF. CDR3 sequence (DNA): TGTGCCAGTAGCATACCGGGGGTGTCCAATCAGCCCCAGCATTTT. Full variable domain (missing parts from reference TRBV19 and TRBJ1-5): DGGITQSPKYLFRKEGQNVTLSCEQNLNHDAMYWYRQDPGQGLRLIYYSQIVNDFQKGDIAEGYSVSREKKESFPLTVTSAQKNPTAFYLCASSIPGVSNQPQHFGDGTRLSIL.

The rearrangement joins TRBV7-9 to TRBJ2-3, with D tentatively TRBD1 (6 bases). CDR1 SEHNR and CDR2 FQNEAQ come from the germline V gene (reference sequence). The CDR3 is made up of 16 amino acids. V was pared by 4 bases and J by 0 bases, with 14 bases between. CDR3 protein: CASSSWTDQSTDTQYF. The DNA for the CDR3 is TGTGCCAGCAGCTCCTGGACAGACCAAAGCACAGATACGCAGTATTTT.

This clonotype has only a few counts. The chain employs TRBV20-1 and TRBJ2-1, with a possible D match to TRBD2 (6 bases). The CDR3 contains 17 residues. Deletions cut 1 base from V and 6 bases from J, with 22 bases between. The germline CDR1 and CDR2 sequences are DFQATT and SNEGSKA (reference sequence). The CDR3, as DNA: TGCAGTGCTAGAGTTTATCAGGGAGGAACTACAGTCAATGAGCAGTTCTTC. Amino acid sequence: CSARVYQGGTTVNEQFF.

This clonotype was observed a single time. A much larger clone lies a single base off, so this may be a read error. This CDR3 is CASSFAAQDTRYF. The CDR3 nucleotides are TGTGCCAGCAGCTTCGCTGCCCAGGATACGCGGTATTTT. The rearrangement links TRBV7-2 to TRBJ2-3; unclear D gene. From germline, CDR1 is SGHTA and CDR2 FQGNSA. CDR3 size: 13 residues.

A few counts support this clonotype. The chain couples TRBV24-1 to TRBJ2-7; either TRBD1 or TRBD2 may supply D (5 bases each). Per germline, CDR1 KGHDR and CDR2 SFDVKD. Trimming took 1 base from V and 4 from J, leaving 13 bases between them. The CDR3 is made up of 15 amino acids. DNA of the CDR3: TGTGCCACCAGTGATTTCTCCGCAGAGGGGTACGAGCAGTACTTC. Its protein is CATSDFSAEGYEQYF.

This clonotype was counted a single time. The V and J genes are TRBV20-1 and TRBJ1-2, with TRBD1 as a possible D gene (5 bases). Trimming took off 1 base at V and 4 bases at J, with 10 bases between the two ends. Germline CDR1 is DFQATT and CDR2 is SNEGSKA (reference sequence). The length of the CDR3 is 13 residues. CDR3 loop: CSARGGSIYGYTF. CDR3 DNA sequence: TGCAGTGCTAGAGGGGGCAGTATCTATGGCTACACCTTC.

The gene calls are TRBV7-9 and TRBJ2-7, with 8 bases lining up with TRBD1. This CDR3 comprises 13 residues. From germline, CDR1 is SEHNR and CDR2 FQNEAQ (reference sequence). The trim removed 2 bases at V and 5 bases at J, leaving 2 bases unmatched. CDR3: CASSLTTGDEQYF. CDR3 nucleotide sequence: TGTGCCAGCAGCTTAACGACAGGGGACGAGCAGTACTTC.

The sample holds a few counts of this clonotype. CDR3 residues: CASSSSAMGRFF. For the CDR3, the DNA is TGTGCCAGCAGTTCATCCGCGATGGGGAGGTTCTTC. V gene TRBV12-3 or TRBV12-4 combines with J gene TRBJ2-1, with D possibly TRBD2 on 5 matching bases. This CDR3 has 12 amino acids. V lost 4 bases, J lost 15 bases, and 16 bases lay in between.

The rearrangement links TRBV28 to TRBJ2-4; tentative D call: TRBD1 (6 bases). Germline loops: CDR1 MDHEN, CDR2 SYDVKM. V was cut by 6 bases and J by 2 bases, with 26 bases left in between. CDR3 length: 19 residues. The CDR3 region has the DNA TGTGCCAGCAGCTTCTTTGACAGGTGGCAAAGCATGTCCAAAAACATTCAGTACTTC. This codes for CASSFFDRWQSMSKNIQYF.

This clonotype was seen only a few times. The genes are TRBV12-3 or TRBV12-4 and TRBJ2-3; D may match TRBD1 or TRBD2 (5 bases each). The CDR3 totals 17 residues. Between the trimmed V and J ends, which lost 5 bases and 0 bases, there was a span of 18 bases. CDR3 DNA sequence: TGTGCCAGCAGTCGATACTCCGGGACGGTGAGCACAGATACGCAGTATTTT. As protein: CASSRYSGTVSTDTQYF.

The sample holds a few counts of this clonotype. V gene TRBV7-3 combines with J gene TRBJ2-4; a weak D match, TRBD2 (5 bases). The better agreement between TRBJ2-7 and the DNA end casts doubt on the J call. CDR1 and CDR2 (germline): SGHTA, FQGTGA. The CDR3 is 14 residues long. CDR3 in amino acids: CASSLSSSSDEQYF. Here the CDR3 DNA reads TGTGCCAGCAGCTTAAGTTCTAGCTCGGACGAGCAGTACTTC.

This chain uses TRBV6-2 or TRBV6-3 with TRBJ2-1; no clear D gene. Germline V gene data show CDR1 as MNHEY and CDR2 as SVGEGT. This CDR3 is 13 amino acids long. Trimming cost V 5 bases and J 9 bases, with 14 bases left between them. DNA of the CDR3: TGTGCCAGCAGTACCGGTCCTGCAGGTGAGCAGTTCTTC. This gives the protein CASSTGPAGEQFF.

Points on this clonotype: A junction boundary mismatches the germline segment, possibly from a read error. V usage is TRBV9 and J usage is TRBJ1-6; TRBD1 matches at 8 bases. The CDR3 is 18 amino acids. The germline gives CDR1 SGDLS, CDR2 YYNGEE. The CDR3 loop reads CASSPRTGPRSYNSPLHF. The CDR3 DNA sequence: TGTGCCAGCAGCCCCCGGACAGGGCCGAGGTCCTATAATTCGCCCCTCCACTTT. Combining the CDR3 with reference TRBV9 and TRBJ1-6 gives the whole variable domain DSGVTQTPKHLITATGQRVTLRCSPRSGDLSVYWYQQSLDQGLQFLIQYYNGEERAKGNILERFSAQQFPDLHSELNLSSLELGDSALYFCASSPRTGPRSYNSPLHFGNGTRLTVT.

The rearrangement uses TRBV6-5 and TRBJ1-2; weak D call: TRBD1 (5 bases). V dropped 2 bases and J dropped 6 bases, with 7 bases sitting between them. This CDR3 has 12 amino acids. The germline gives CDR1 MNHEY, CDR2 SVGAGI. CDR3 nucleotide sequence: TGTGCCAGCAGTTACGGGGGGAATGGCTACACCTTC. This encodes CASSYGGNGYTF.

This clonotype is a singleton in its sample. The gene calls are TRBV20-1 and TRBJ2-1; 8 nucleotides match TRBD2. Germline CDR1 DFQATT, CDR2 SNEGSKA (reference sequence). The CDR3 spans 16 residues. Trimming cost V 0 bases and J 7 bases; bases outside gene matches: 11. The CDR3 DNA reads TGCAGTGCTAGAGATGTATCGGCAGCGGGGGTGAATGAGCAGTTCTTC. Encoded protein: CSARDVSAAGVNEQFF.